Below, one T cell receptor beta chain is given with its context. This record comes from a study of blood T cell repertoires in COVID-19. Germline V gene lookup returns CDR1 DFQATT and CDR2 SNEGSKA (reference sequence). CDR3 size: 13 residues. V dropped 3 bases and J dropped 7; count of bases not matched to a gene: 5. Repertoires were generated with immunoSEQ multiplex PCR, while TCRdb's copy carries only in-frame clones and drops some. The repertoire holds hundreds of thousands of clones, with under 90% as singletons. The source material was PBMCs or T cells enriched from blood (not recorded which). The receptor's source is a man in his thirties or forties with acute COVID-19. V is TRBV20-1 and J is TRBJ1-5; the match to TRBD1 covers 8 bases. The CDR3 reads CSASQGASQPQHF. CDR3 DNA sequence: TGCAGTGCTAGTCAGGGGGCTAGCCAGCCCCAGCATTTT.